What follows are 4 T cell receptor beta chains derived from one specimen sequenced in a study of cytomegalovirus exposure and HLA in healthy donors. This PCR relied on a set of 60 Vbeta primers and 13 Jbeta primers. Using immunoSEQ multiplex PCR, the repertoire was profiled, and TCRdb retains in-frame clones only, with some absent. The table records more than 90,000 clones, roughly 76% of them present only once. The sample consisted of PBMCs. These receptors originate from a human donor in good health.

The CDR3, as DNA: TGTGCCAGCAGTTACACCGGGACAGGGAACTATGGCTACACCTTC. Translating it yields CASSYTGTGNYGYTF. The chain carries TRBV6-5 and TRBJ1-2; 9 bases fit TRBD1. Germline CDR1 MNHEY, CDR2 SVGAGI. V dropped 2 bases and J dropped 2; count of bases not matched to a gene: 3. This CDR3 is 15 amino acids long.

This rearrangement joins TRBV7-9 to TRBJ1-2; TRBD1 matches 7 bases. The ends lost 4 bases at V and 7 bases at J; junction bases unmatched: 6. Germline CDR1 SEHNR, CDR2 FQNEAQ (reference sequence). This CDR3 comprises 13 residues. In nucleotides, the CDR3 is TGTGCCAGCAGCTGGGGGACAGTCTCTGGCTACACCTTC. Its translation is CASSWGTVSGYTF.

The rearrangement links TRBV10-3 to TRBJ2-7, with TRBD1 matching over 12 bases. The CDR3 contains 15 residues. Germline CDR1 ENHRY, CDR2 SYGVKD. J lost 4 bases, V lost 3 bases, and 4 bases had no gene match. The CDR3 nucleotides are TGTGCCATCAGTGACGGGACAGGGGGCTGGTACGAGCAGTACTTC. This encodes CAISDGTGGWYEQYF.

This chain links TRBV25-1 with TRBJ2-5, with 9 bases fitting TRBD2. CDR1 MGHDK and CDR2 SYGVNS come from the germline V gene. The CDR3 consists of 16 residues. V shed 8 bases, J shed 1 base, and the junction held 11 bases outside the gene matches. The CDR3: CASGGRGGVSQETQYF. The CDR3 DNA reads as TGTGCCAGCGGTGGGCGCGGGGGGGTCTCCCAAGAGACCCAGTACTTC.